The 20 T cell receptor beta chains given below trace back to one sample, sequenced in a study of blood T cell repertoires in COVID-19. Some clones are missing from TCRdb's copy, which holds only in-frame ones; the method was immunoSEQ multiplex PCR. The table records 300,000 to 450,000 clones, approximately 92% of them present only once. The material sequenced was PBMCs or T cells enriched from blood (not recorded which). Receptors were obtained from a man younger than 35 who had recovered from COVID-19.

The CDR3 loop is CATEFTGNTNEKLFF. CDR3 DNA: TGTGCCACCGAATTCACAGGGAACACTAATGAAAAACTGTTTTTT. The gene calls are TRBV28 and TRBJ1-4; a possible D gene is TRBD1 (6 bases). Germline V lookup: CDR1 MDHEN, CDR2 SYDVKM. This CDR3 spans 15 amino acids. V lost 10 bases to trimming and J lost 2 bases, with 17 bases between them.

V usage is TRBV29-1 and J usage is TRBJ1-2; perhaps TRBD1 as D (6 bases). This CDR3 comprises 12 residues. The germline CDR1 and CDR2 sequences are SQVTM and ANQGSEA. V dropped 5 bases and J dropped 4 bases, with 11 bases sitting between them. The CDR3 loop is CSVIGGAYGYTF. The CDR3 bases are TGCAGCGTTATTGGGGGCGCCTATGGCTACACCTTC.

The chain recombines TRBV5-1 with TRBJ2-1; the match to TRBD2 covers 7 bases. V gave up 2 bases and J gave up 8 bases; unmatched junction bases: 10. The CDR3 is 15 amino acids. Looked up from germline, CDR1 is SGHRS and CDR2 is YFSETQ. CDR3 in DNA: TGCGCCAGCAGCTTCGACGGGACTAAATCGGATGAGCAGTTCTTC. Amino acid sequence: CASSFDGTKSDEQFF.

The chain uses TRBV9 and TRBJ2-7; D may be TRBD2 (5 bases). V was cut by 3 bases and J by 4 bases, with 17 bases left in between. The CDR3 is 15 amino acids. The germline gives CDR1 SGDLS, CDR2 YYNGEE. CDR3 nucleotide sequence: TGTGCCAGCAGCGCAGAGGGCGGGCGCGAATACGAGCAGTACTTC. Protein product: CASSAEGGREYEQYF.

This chain joins TRBV7-2 and TRBJ2-7; tentatively, D is TRBD2 (6 bases). The CDR3 loop spans 13 amino acids. The germline V gene has CDR1 SGHTA and CDR2 FQGNSA. V lost 4 bases and J 6 bases, leaving 13 bases between the germline ends. CDR3 protein: CASSWNAGSEQYF. The CDR3 DNA reads as TGTGCCAGCAGCTGGAATGCGGGGAGCGAGCAGTACTTC.

This clone showed up just once. This chain uses TRBV5-1 with TRBJ2-2; possibly TRBD2 for D (5 bases). This CDR3 has 14 residues. With 6 bases removed from V and 7 bases from J, the gap between germline ends came to 16 bases. Germline V CDR1 and CDR2: SGHRS, YFSETQ. The CDR3 loop reads CASMDSGGSGELFF. For the CDR3, the DNA is TGCGCCAGCATGGACTCCGGTGGGAGCGGGGAGCTGTTTTTT. Full variable domain (rest looked up from reference TRBV5-1 and TRBJ2-2): KAGVTQTPRYLIKTRGQQVTLSCSPISGHRSVSWYQQTPGQGLQFLFEYFSETQRNKGNFPGRFSGRQFSNSRSEMNVSTLELGDSALYLCASMDSGGSGELFFGEGSRLTVL.

This chain uses TRBV12-3 or TRBV12-4 with TRBJ1-5; D is unclear. The V end was cut by 3 bases, the J end by 7 bases, with 10 bases between. The CDR3 extends over 13 amino acids. DNA for the CDR3: TGTGCCAGCAGTTTGTCTGGGCAGCAGCCCCAGCATTTT. Residues: CASSLSGQQPQHF.

This chain links TRBV2 with TRBJ1-1; 9 positions agree with TRBD1. The germline CDR1 and CDR2 sequences are SNHLY and FYNNEI. Germline trimming cut 6 bases from V and 5 bases from J; bases unmatched to any gene: 10. There are 15 residues in the CDR3. CDR3 sequence (DNA): TGTGCCAGCAGGACGGGACAGGGTATTTGGACTGAAGCTTTCTTT. Its protein is CASRTGQGIWTEAFF. The full variable domain, its missing parts supplied by reference TRBV2 and TRBJ1-1, is EPEVTQTPSHQVTQMGQEVILRCVPISNHLYFYWYRQILGQKVEFLVSFYNNEISEKSEIFDDQFSVERPDGSNFTLKIRSTKLEDSAMYFCASRTGQGIWTEAFFGQGTRLTVV.

The chain has TRBV7-3 and TRBJ2-5; 10 nucleotides agree with TRBD2. V was pared by 1 base and J by 3 bases, with 5 bases of the junction left unmatched. This CDR3 has 16 residues. The germline V gene has CDR1 SGHTA and CDR2 FQGTGA. The CDR3 is CASSLRPAGGEETQYF. The CDR3 bases are TGTGCCAGCAGCTTAAGACCAGCGGGAGGGGAAGAGACCCAGTACTTC. The full variable domain, rest sourced from reference TRBV7-3 and TRBJ2-5, is GAGVSQTPSNKVTEKGKYVELRCDPISGHTALYWYRQSLGQGPEFLIYFQGTGAADDSGLPNDRFFAVRPEGSVSTLKIQRTERGDSAVYLCASSLRPAGGEETQYFGPGTRLLVL.

In this sample, this clone turned up once. V gene TRBV6-5 combines with J gene TRBJ2-3; possibly TRBD2 for D (6 bases). Germline V lookup: CDR1 MNHEY, CDR2 SVGAGI. This CDR3 is built from 15 residues. V was clipped by 0 bases and J by 0 bases, with 7 bases between them. The CDR3 reads CASSYSAGSTDTQYF. The CDR3 bases are TGTGCCAGCAGTTACTCAGCGGGTAGCACAGATACGCAGTATTTT.

The rearrangement joins TRBV15 to TRBJ2-1; TRBD2 agrees at 7 bases. Per the germline V gene, CDR1 is LNHNV and CDR2 is YYDKDF (reference sequence). After removal of 0 bases from V and 5 bases from J, the junction contained 1 base not matched to a gene. The CDR3 covers 14 residues. This chain's CDR3 is CATSRDAGDNEQFF. CDR3 DNA: TGTGCCACCAGCAGAGACGCGGGGGACAATGAGCAGTTCTTC.

CDR3: CASSPATNEKLFF. DNA of the CDR3: TGTGCCAGCAGCCCCGCAACTAATGAAAAACTGTTTTTT. The chain joins TRBV7-7 to TRBJ1-4; the D is unclear. With 5 bases removed from V and 0 bases from J, the gap between germline ends came to 4 bases. This CDR3 spans 13 amino acids. Germline V CDR1 and CDR2: SSHAT, FNYEAQ (reference sequence).

The chain uses TRBV12-3 or TRBV12-4 and TRBJ1-1, with D possibly matching TRBD1 (6 bases). The ends were cut back, 5 bases at V and 6 bases at J, with 13 bases in the middle. This CDR3 spans 13 amino acids. CDR3 protein: CASSRTERSEAFF. Here the CDR3 DNA reads TGTGCCAGCAGTCGGACAGAAAGGTCTGAAGCTTTCTTT.

The CDR3 reads CASSSGQSLLSEAFF. CDR3 DNA sequence: TGTGCCAGCAGCTCGGGACAGAGTCTGCTCTCTGAAGCTTTCTTT. The chain has TRBV11-2 and TRBJ1-1; 7 bases are a match to TRBD1. This CDR3 contains 15 residues. CDR1 is SGHAT, CDR2 FQNNGV, per germline. Trimming took 4 bases from V and 6 from J; bases not matched to a gene: 11.

The J gene is TRBJ2-7, the V gene TRBV27; 10 bases match TRBD1. Germline loops: CDR1 MNHEY, CDR2 SMNVEV (reference sequence). This CDR3 has 14 residues. The V gene end was trimmed by 6 bases and the J gene end by 7 bases; junction bases not matched to a gene: 9. DNA of the CDR3: TGTGCCAGCAGCCCCGGGACAGGGGTTAAAGAGCAGTACTTC. As protein: CASSPGTGVKEQYF.

The chain couples TRBV29-1 to TRBJ2-5; 11 bases are a match to TRBD1. Germline trimming cut 8 bases from V and 1 base from J; bases unmatched to any gene: 12. CDR1 SQVTM and CDR2 ANQGSEA come from the germline V gene. CDR3 size: 16 residues. The CDR3 nucleotides are TGCAGCTGTTTCCTCCGGGACAGGGGGAGCCAAGAGACCCAGTACTTC. Translating it yields CSCFLRDRGSQETQYF.

The V call is TRBV2, the J call TRBJ1-4, with D possibly TRBD1 on 6 matching bases. Germline-derived CDR1 and CDR2 are SNHLY and FYNNEI. CDR3 length: 15 amino acids. V lost 5 bases to trimming and J lost 3 bases, with 13 bases between them. This CDR3 is CASSLQGYPNEKLFF. The CDR3 DNA reads as TGTGCCAGCAGTCTTCAGGGGTACCCTAATGAAAAACTGTTTTTT.

The chain joins TRBV6-5 to TRBJ2-7; D perhaps matches TRBD2 (6 bases). Trimming left V 8 bases short and J 6 bases short, with 14 bases between. CDR1 is MNHEY and CDR2 is SVGAGI in the germline V gene. The CDR3 sequence is 12 residues long. The chain's CDR3 is CASRGTGGEQYF. CDR3 in DNA: TGTGCCAGCCGGGGGACCGGCGGCGAGCAGTACTTC.

As DNA, the CDR3 is TGTGCCAGCAGCTACCGGGGACAGTCGAACTATGGCTACACCTTC. Translation gives CASSYRGQSNYGYTF. V is TRBV5-5 and J is TRBJ1-2; 7 bases fit TRBD1. The junction had 7 bases not matched to a gene; V was cut back by 3 bases and J by 2 bases. The CDR3 contains 15 residues. Germline CDR1 reads SGHKS; CDR2 reads YYEKEE (reference sequence).

The chain carries TRBV5-4 and TRBJ1-1; no definite D call. The V gene's germline CDR1 is SGHNT and CDR2 YYREEE (reference sequence). CDR3 length equals 12 residues. The V end lost 3 bases, the J end lost 2 bases, and 5 bases lay between the germline ends. DNA of the CDR3: TGTGCCAGCAGCTCGGTTAACACTGAAGCTTTCTTT. Amino acids: CASSSVNTEAFF.